This record concerns one T cell receptor (beta chain) sequence. The sample originates from a study of OX40 agonist ivuxolimab in advanced cancers. At the level of the study: The patients received ivuxolimab by intravenous route every 2 weeks at 0.01 to 10 mg/kg. Subjects had a mean age of 60 years, with a range of about 23 to 79; around 84% were male.

The protocol was immunoSEQ multiplex PCR, while the TCRdb copy is restricted to in-frame clones and leaves out a portion. The sample holds approximately 90,000 clones, around 90% seen once. Exclusion of a patient followed from autoimmune disease history or systemic immunosuppression. The germline V gene encodes CDR1 KGHSH and CDR2 LQKENI. CDR3 length: 14 residues. V lost 4 bases and J 3 bases, leaving 9 bases between the germline ends. The chain has TRBV18 and TRBJ2-2; D is ambiguous. The sample in question was CD4+ or CD8+ T cells sorted from blood, obtained in a trial of the OX40 agonist ivuxolimab. The sequence was obtained from an adult with an advanced solid tumor such as melanoma, head and neck, liver or kidney cancer. CDR3 protein: CASSQIGDTGELFF. CDR3 nucleotides: TGTGCCAGCTCACAAATCGGAGACACCGGGGAGCTGTTTTTT.